The clone carrying this T cell receptor (beta chain) was observed a handful of times. The sample is drawn from a study of T cells in Graves' hyperthyroidism and ophthalmopathy. CDR3 length: 14 residues. Between the trimmed V and J ends, which lost 6 bases and 1 base, there was a span of 12 bases. Germline V lookup: CDR1 SNHLY, CDR2 FYNNEI. What was amplified from RNA transcripts were TCR beta CDR3 regions. A first-round RT-PCR of the TCR CDR3 used the HTBI primer set. TCRdb reanalysed the multiplex PCR reads using MiXCR and keeps one entry per CDR3 protein. The sample consists of about 760,000 distinct CDR3 sequences, just over 35% of them appearing once.

The sequenced sample consisted of blood. This chain uses TRBV2 with TRBJ1-1; unclear D gene. This TCR came from a woman aged 40 to 50 with Graves' hyperthyroidism. For the CDR3, the DNA is TGTGCCAGCAGCCGAAGGGAAGGGAACACTGAAGCTTTCTTT. Protein sequence: CASSRREGNTEAFF.